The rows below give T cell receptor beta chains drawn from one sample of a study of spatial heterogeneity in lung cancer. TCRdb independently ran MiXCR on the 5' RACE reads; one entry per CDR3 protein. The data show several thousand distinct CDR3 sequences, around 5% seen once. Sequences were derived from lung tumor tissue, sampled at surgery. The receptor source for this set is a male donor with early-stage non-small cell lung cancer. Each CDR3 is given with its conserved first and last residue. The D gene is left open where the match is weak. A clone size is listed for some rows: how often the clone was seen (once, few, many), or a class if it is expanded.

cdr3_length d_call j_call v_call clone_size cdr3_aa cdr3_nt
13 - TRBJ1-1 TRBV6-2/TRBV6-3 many CATTEEGYTEAFF TGTGCCACTACAGAAGAAGGGTACACTGAAGCTTTCTTT
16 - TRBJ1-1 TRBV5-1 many CASSLVPAGLNTEAFF TGCGCCAGCAGCTTGGTACCAGCAGGGCTGAACACTGAAGCTTTCTTT
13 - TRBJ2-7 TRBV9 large CASSVAGNYEQYF TGTGCCAGCAGCGTAGCCGGGAACTACGAGCAGTACTTC
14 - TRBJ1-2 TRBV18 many CASSPLETNYGYTF TGTGCCAGCTCACCACTCGAGACTAACTATGGCTACACCTTC
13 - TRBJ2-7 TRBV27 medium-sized CASTIGPYYEQYF TGTGCCAGCACCATCGGACCGTACTACGAGCAGTACTTC
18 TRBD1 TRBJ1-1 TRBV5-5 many CASSLRAGGNFRDTEAFF TGTGCCAGCAGCTTGAGGGCAGGGGGCAACTTTCGGGACACTGAAGCTTTCTTT
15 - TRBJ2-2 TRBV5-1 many CASSGPAANTGELFF TGCGCCAGCAGCGGTCCGGCCGCGAACACCGGGGAGCTGTTTTTT
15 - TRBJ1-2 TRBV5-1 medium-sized CASSVTGELGYGYTF TGCGCCAGCAGCGTTACGGGGGAGTTAGGCTATGGCTACACCTTC
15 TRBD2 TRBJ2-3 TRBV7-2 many CASNLVAGGRGTQYF TGTGCCAGCAACCTTGTAGCGGGAGGCAGAGGTACGCAGTATTTT
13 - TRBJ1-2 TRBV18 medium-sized CASSPLSPDGYTF TGTGCCAGCTCACCGTTGAGCCCGGATGGCTACACCTTC
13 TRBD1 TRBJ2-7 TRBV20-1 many CSAHGTDTYEQYF TGCAGTGCGCACGGGACAGACACCTACGAGCAGTACTTC
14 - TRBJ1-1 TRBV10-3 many CAITPGATNTEAFF TGTGCCATCACCCCCGGGGCGACGAACACTGAAGCTTTCTTT
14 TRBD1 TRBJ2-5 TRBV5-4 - CASSRQGAAETQYF TGTGCCAGCAGCAGACAGGGGGCCGCAGAGACCCAGTACTTC
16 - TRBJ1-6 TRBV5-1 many CASSSQGSSYNSPLHF TGCGCCAGCAGCTCTCAGGGCAGCTCCTATAATTCACCCCTCCACTTT
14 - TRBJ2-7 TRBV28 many CASTLRGMDYEQYF TGTGCCAGCACCCTTCGAGGGATGGACTACGAGCAGTACTTC
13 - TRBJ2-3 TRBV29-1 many CSVLTGGTDTQYF TGCAGCGTTTTGACAGGAGGCACAGATACGCAGTATTTT
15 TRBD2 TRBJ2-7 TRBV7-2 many CASSFSGGEPYEQYF TGTGCCAGCAGCTTTAGCGGGGGGGAACCATACGAGCAGTACTTC
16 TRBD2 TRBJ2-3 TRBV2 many CASRFLVGGASDTQYF TGTGCCAGCAGGTTCCTCGTGGGAGGGGCTTCAGATACGCAGTATTTT
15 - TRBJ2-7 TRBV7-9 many CASSLAQQNYYEQYF TGTGCCAGCAGCTTAGCGCAACAGAATTACTACGAGCAGTACTTC
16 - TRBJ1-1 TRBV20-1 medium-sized CSARVIKSARNTEAFF TGCAGTGCTAGAGTTATTAAGTCGGCACGGAACACTGAAGCTTTCTTT
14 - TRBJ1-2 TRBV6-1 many CASSEGGFPYGYTF TGTGCCAGCAGTGAAGGGGGCTTCCCCTATGGCTACACCTTC
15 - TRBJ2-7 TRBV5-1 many CASSLSVGRSYEQYF TGCGCCAGCAGCCTCAGCGTTGGACGCTCCTACGAGCAGTACTTC
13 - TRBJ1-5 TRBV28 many CASIRGSNQPQHF TGTGCCAGCATCCGGGGAAGCAATCAGCCCCAGCATTTT
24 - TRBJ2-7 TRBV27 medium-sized CASSLQTSLYFCASSLSGAYEQYF -
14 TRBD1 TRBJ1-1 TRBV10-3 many CAIRAGQMNTEAFF TGTGCCATCAGGGCGGGACAGATGAACACTGAAGCTTTCTTT
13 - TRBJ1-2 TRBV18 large CASSPTGPDGYTF TGTGCCAGCTCACCAACAGGGCCCGATGGCTACACCTTC
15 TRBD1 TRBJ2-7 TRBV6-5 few CASSVYRDSAYEQYF TGTGCCAGCAGCGTCTACCGGGACAGCGCCTACGAGCAGTACTTC
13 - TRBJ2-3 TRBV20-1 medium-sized CSAGGSSTDTQYF TGCAGTGCCGGGGGCAGTAGCACAGATACGCAGTATTTT
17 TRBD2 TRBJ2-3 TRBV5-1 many CASSPELAGYSTDTQYF TGCGCCAGCAGCCCAGAACTAGCGGGCTATAGCACAGATACGCAGTATTTT
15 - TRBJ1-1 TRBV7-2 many CASSLGASGFTEAFF TGTGCCAGCAGCTTAGGGGCTAGTGGGTTCACTGAAGCTTTCTTT